The 24 T cell receptor beta chains given below trace back to one sample, sequenced in a study of cytotoxic CD8 clonotypes in ibrutinib-treated CLL. The assay was immunoSEQ multiplex PCR, and TCRdb's table has in-frame clones only and misses some. The table includes 250,000 to 350,000 clones, approximately 76% detected once. Material: PBMCs, obtained at disease progression, from a patient treated with ibrutinib. The receptors derive from a human donor with chronic lymphocytic leukemia.

Only a few counts were recorded for this clone. The chain employs TRBV28 and TRBJ2-3; 14 bases align to TRBD2. The CDR3 is made up of 20 amino acids. J gave up 5 bases and V 4 bases, and 17 bases lay outside the gene matches. Germline lookup yields CDR1 MDHEN and CDR2 SYDVKM. CDR3 DNA sequence: TGTGCCAGCAGTTCCCTCTTGGGACAGTTCGGGACTAGCGGGAGAGATACGCAGTATTTT. It translates to CASSSLLGQFGTSGRDTQYF.

V and J are TRBV6-5 and TRBJ2-5, with D possibly TRBD2 on 5 matching bases. This CDR3 contains 11 residues. Trimming left V 8 bases short and J 2 bases short, with 6 bases between. The germline V gene encodes CDR1 MNHEY and CDR2 SVGAGI. The CDR3, as DNA: TGTGCCAGCGGGAGACAAGAGACCCAGTACTTC. Protein sequence: CASGRQETQYF.

Remarks on this clone: Different DNA sequences within this sample yield the same CDR3. J is TRBJ2-5 and V is TRBV29-1; tentative D call: TRBD2 (5 bases). The CDR3 is made up of 12 amino acids. The ends were cut back, 2 bases at V and 1 base at J, with 5 bases in the middle. Germline values: CDR1 SQVTM, CDR2 ANQGSEA. The CDR3 loop is CSVERGQETQYF. The DNA for the CDR3 is TGCAGCGTTGAACGGGGCCAAGAGACCCAGTACTTC.

The chain carries TRBV9 and TRBJ2-2; weak D call: TRBD1 (6 bases). Per the germline V gene, CDR1 is SGDLS and CDR2 is YYNGEE. There are 16 residues in the CDR3. Deletions cut 2 bases from V and 2 bases from J, with 13 bases between. The CDR3 DNA reads as TGTGCCAGCAGCGTCAGAGGCAGGGGAAACACCGGGGAGCTGTTTTTT. This encodes CASSVRGRGNTGELFF.

The genes are TRBV9 and TRBJ2-7, with 7 bases identical to TRBD1. The junction had 5 bases not matched to a gene; V was cut back by 2 bases and J by 3 bases. The length of the CDR3 is 14 residues. In germline, CDR1 is SGDLS, CDR2 YYNGEE. CDR3 protein: CASSVGTENYEQYF. CDR3 DNA sequence: TGTGCCAGCAGCGTCGGGACAGAAAACTACGAGCAGTACTTC.

This chain connects TRBV29-1 to TRBJ1-2, with 7 bases that match TRBD1. This CDR3 has 14 residues. V shed 5 bases and J 1 base; nucleotides not matched to a gene: 7. CDR1 SQVTM and CDR2 ANQGSEA come from the germline V gene. In DNA, the CDR3 is TGCAGCGTTAATGGAGGGGGCGATAACTATGGCTACACCTTC. Translation: CSVNGGGDNYGYTF. Full variable domain (missing parts from reference TRBV29-1 and TRBJ1-2): SAVISQKPSRDICQRGTSLTIQCQVDSQVTMMFWYRQQPGQSLTLIATANQGSEATYESGFVIDKFPISRPNLTFSTLTVSNMSPEDSSIYLCSVNGGGDNYGYTFGSGTRLTVV.

The rearrangement links TRBV29-1 to TRBJ2-1, with D perhaps TRBD1 (6 bases). The V end lost 3 bases, the J end lost 9 bases, and 24 bases lay between the germline ends. CDR1 SQVTM and CDR2 ANQGSEA come from the germline V gene. The CDR3 consists of 16 residues. CDR3 amino acids: CSVDGTGFRWNGEQFF. CDR3 bases: TGCAGCGTTGACGGCACAGGGTTTCGGTGGAATGGTGAGCAGTTCTTC.

This clone was counted a few times. The CDR3 reads CASSQQGGQNQPQHF. CDR3 nucleotides: TGCGCCAGCAGCCAGCAGGGGGGACAAAATCAGCCCCAGCATTTT. The V call is TRBV4-1, the J call TRBJ1-5; 7 nucleotides match TRBD1. Unmatched junction bases numbered 6, after V lost 3 bases and J lost 4 bases. CDR3 length equals 15 residues. In germline, CDR1 is MGHRA, CDR2 YSYEKL.

The rearrangement joins TRBV4-1 to TRBJ2-7, with TRBD1 as a possible D gene (7 bases). The CDR3 is 16 residues long. V was clipped by 0 bases and J by 2 bases, with 14 bases between them. The germline gives CDR1 MGHRA, CDR2 YSYEKL. The CDR3 DNA reads TGCGCCAGCAGCCAAGATAGGGCCAGGGGGGCCTACGAGCAGTACTTC. Translation: CASSQDRARGAYEQYF.

This clone was observed a few times. Other DNA sequences in the same sample also yield this CDR3. The chain combines TRBV29-1 with TRBJ1-2; 9 nucleotides match TRBD1. The CDR3 has 12 amino acids. Per the germline V gene, CDR1 is SQVTM and CDR2 is ANQGSEA. V lost 5 bases to trimming and J lost 4 bases; unmatched junction nucleotides: 2. This CDR3 is CSVRDRVYGYTF. CDR3 in DNA: TGCAGCGTTCGGGACAGGGTCTATGGCTACACCTTC.

The V and J genes are TRBV7-8 and TRBJ2-7; D call uncertain. V was pared by 2 bases and J by 4 bases, with 6 bases between. Germline V gene data show CDR1 as SGHVS and CDR2 as FQNEAQ. The CDR3 consists of 12 residues. The CDR3 DNA sequence: TGTGCCAGCAGCTTATCCGGGTACGAGCAGTACTTC. It encodes CASSLSGYEQYF.

The rearrangement uses TRBV19 and TRBJ1-5; D possibly corresponds to TRBD1 (6 bases). The CDR3 loop spans 16 amino acids. Per germline, CDR1 LNHDA and CDR2 SQIVND (reference sequence). The V and J ends lost 3 bases and 5 bases respectively, with 17 bases between them. CDR3 sequence reads: CASSIRYREIDQPQHF. DNA of the CDR3: TGTGCCAGTAGTATTCGGTACAGGGAGATTGATCAGCCCCAGCATTTT.

The gene calls are TRBV18 and TRBJ2-7, with TRBD2 matching over 9 bases. Germline trimming cut 3 bases from V and 6 bases from J; bases unmatched to any gene: 9. The V gene's germline CDR1 is KGHSH and CDR2 LQKENI. The CDR3 extends over 15 amino acids. For the CDR3, the DNA is TGTGCCAGCTCACCCGAAGCTAGCGGGATCTCCGAGCAGTACTTC. This sequence encodes CASSPEASGISEQYF.

This clone was recorded a few times. The J gene is TRBJ1-1, the V gene TRBV5-1; possibly TRBD1 for D (5 bases). CDR3 length: 13 amino acids. CDR1 SGHRS and CDR2 YFSETQ come from the germline V gene. The V and J ends lost 4 bases and 4 bases respectively, with 11 bases between them. In nucleotides, the CDR3 is TGCGCCAGCAGCAGGGACCCGATCACTGAAGCTTTCTTT. This codes for CASSRDPITEAFF.

The chain recombines TRBV13 with TRBJ2-7; the D is unclear. CDR3 size: 14 residues. Germline values: CDR1 PRHDT, CDR2 FYEKMQ (reference sequence). Between the trimmed V and J ends, which lost 1 base and 2 bases, there was a span of 9 bases. DNA of the CDR3: TGTGCCAGCAGCTTAGCCCTAACAACCTACGAGCAGTACTTC. It translates to CASSLALTTYEQYF.

The genes are TRBV7-2 and TRBJ1-4; TRBD1 might be the D (5 bases). The germline CDR1 and CDR2 sequences are SGHTA and FQGNSA. With 5 bases removed from V and 6 bases from J, the gap between germline ends came to 28 bases. This CDR3 contains 19 residues. The CDR3 nucleotides read TGTGCCAGCAGCCACGCAAACAAGACCGGACACCTACAGGATGAAAAACTGTTTTTT. As protein: CASSHANKTGHLQDEKLFF.

J is TRBJ1-1 and V is TRBV13, with unresolved D. In germline, CDR1 is PRHDT, CDR2 FYEKMQ (reference sequence). V lost 0 bases and J 1 base, leaving 6 bases between the germline ends. The CDR3 totals 14 residues. As DNA, the CDR3 is TGTGCCAGCAGCTTAGGCTACCGGAACACTGAAGCTTTCTTT. It is translated as CASSLGYRNTEAFF.

The chain uses TRBV6-5 and TRBJ2-7, with 10 bases fitting TRBD2. V lost 6 bases, J lost 6 bases, and 8 bases stayed unmatched. CDR3 length: 14 amino acids. CDR1 and CDR2 (germline): MNHEY, SVGAGI. CDR3 coding DNA: TGTGCCAGCAGGCGAGCGGGGGGGACTCCCGAGCAGTACTTC. Translated, it gives CASRRAGGTPEQYF.

This clone was found a few times. The chain joins TRBV5-1 to TRBJ1-1; D might be TRBD1 (5 bases). Trimming took off 7 bases at V and 10 bases at J, with 20 bases between the two ends. Germline CDR1 and CDR2: SGHRS and YFSETQ. The CDR3 has 13 amino acids. CDR3 sequence: CASATRDSEGAFF. In DNA, the CDR3 is TGCGCCAGCGCGACCAGGGATAGCGAGGGAGCTTTCTTT.

The V gene is TRBV25-1, the J gene TRBJ2-7; D not resolved. V lost 4 bases to trimming and J lost 2 bases, with 9 bases between them. This CDR3 is built from 13 residues. Looked up from germline, CDR1 is MGHDK and CDR2 is SYGVNS. The CDR3 nucleotides are TGTGCCAGCAGTGCGGCAGTGGCCTACGAGCAGTACTTC. It yields the protein CASSAAVAYEQYF.

The chain uses TRBV20-1 and TRBJ1-2, with D perhaps TRBD1 (5 bases). Germline V gene lookup returns CDR1 DFQATT and CDR2 SNEGSKA (reference sequence). Trimming stripped 5 bases from V and 8 bases from J, with 12 bases between. This CDR3 spans 11 amino acids. CDR3 bases: TGCAGTGCTCGTCAGGGCGACGGCTACACCTTC. Translated, it gives CSARQGDGYTF.

V gene TRBV6-1 combines with J gene TRBJ2-1; 8 nucleotides match TRBD2. V was pared by 10 bases and J by 2 bases, with 10 bases of the junction left unmatched. This CDR3 comprises 15 residues. CDR1 and CDR2 from the germline V gene are MNHNS and SASEGT. The CDR3 DNA sequence: TGTGCCATCCCAACGGGGGGGGGCGCCTACAATGAGCAGTTCTTC. Its protein is CAIPTGGGAYNEQFF.

Written as DNA, the CDR3 is TGTGCCAGCAGCTTTTCGAGGACAGGGGCGGGGACGCAGTATTTT. It translates to CASSFSRTGAGTQYF. The chain uses TRBV9 and TRBJ2-3; 9 bases map to TRBD1. CDR3 length equals 15 residues. Unmatched junction bases numbered 12, after V lost 4 bases and J lost 9 bases. Looked up from germline, CDR1 is SGDLS and CDR2 is YYNGEE.

This clone was detected only once. The rearrangement uses TRBV4-3 and TRBJ2-1; D unclear. CDR1 and CDR2 (germline): LGHNA, YSLEER. Trimming stripped 0 bases from V and 2 bases from J, with 8 bases between. The CDR3 covers 15 residues. The CDR3 region has the DNA TGCGCCAGCAGCCAAGAAGGGCACCCCTACAATGAGCAGTTCTTC. Encoded protein: CASSQEGHPYNEQFF.